A few counts support the clone carrying this T cell receptor beta chain. TCRdb re-called the 5' RACE reads with MiXCR, one entry per CDR3 protein. The sample lists fewer than 450,000 distinct CDR3 sequences, roughly 8% seen once, with under 20% in the top ten. This record belongs to a study of T cells after yellow fever vaccination. Trimming removed 0 bases from V and 0 bases from J, with 10 bases in between. Germline loops: CDR1 SGDLS, CDR2 YYNGEE. The CDR3 extends over 16 amino acids. The chain links TRBV9 to TRBJ2-1; the D is unclear. This TCR derives from a man between 18 and 29 years old who received the YFV17D yellow fever vaccine. The source material was PBMCs, sampled about 41 days after the first yellow fever vaccination. Written as DNA, the CDR3 is TGTGCCAGCAGCGTAGCTGAGGAGAGCTCCTACAATGAGCAGTTCTTC. This codes for CASSVAEESSYNEQFF.